The 23 T cell receptor beta chains listed next were all sequenced from one sample in a study of immune evolution from preneoplasia to lung adenocarcinoma. Repertoires were generated with immunoSEQ multiplex PCR, while TCRdb's copy carries only in-frame clones and drops some. The table shows 5,700 or so clones, with around 80% occurring only once. The sequenced sample consisted of FFPE minimally invasive lung adenocarcinoma tissue. The origin of the receptors is a person aged 55-79 years with lung adenocarcinoma.

The rearrangement uses TRBV5-1 and TRBJ2-5; the match to TRBD2 covers 10 bases. The junction had 6 bases not matched to a gene; V was cut back by 4 bases and J by 0 bases. The V gene's germline CDR1 is SGHRS and CDR2 YFSETQ. This CDR3 is built from 16 residues. CDR3 protein: CASSPGTSVNQETQYF. The CDR3 coding sequence is TGCGCCAGCAGCCCAGGGACTAGCGTTAACCAAGAGACCCAGTACTTC.

This clone was counted only a few times. The V call is TRBV7-6, the J call TRBJ2-7, with 7 bases that match TRBD1. Per the germline V gene, CDR1 is SGHVS and CDR2 is FNYEAQ. With 5 bases clipped from V and 2 bases from J, the junction kept 3 bases outside the gene matches. The CDR3 runs to 13 residues. CDR3 sequence: CASSRQGAYEQYF. CDR3 bases: TGTGCCAGCAGCCGACAGGGAGCCTACGAGCAGTACTTC.

The V gene is TRBV2, the J gene TRBJ2-2, with no clear D. The CDR3 is 14 residues long. The V end lost 1 base, the J end lost 4 bases, and 7 bases lay between the germline ends. CDR1 SNHLY and CDR2 FYNNEI come from the germline V gene. CDR3 in DNA: TGTGCCAGCAGTGAAGACCTTGTCACCGGGGAGCTGTTTTTT. Residues: CASSEDLVTGELFF.

The chain has TRBV2 and TRBJ2-3; weak D call: TRBD2 (7 bases). Trimming stripped 5 bases from V and 3 bases from J, with 9 bases between. In germline, CDR1 is SNHLY, CDR2 FYNNEI. This CDR3 region has 13 residues. For the CDR3, the DNA is TGTGCCAGCAGTAGGGGGGGGACAGATACGCAGTATTTT. It yields the protein CASSRGGTDTQYF.

The V gene is TRBV27, the J gene TRBJ2-7; 14 positions agree with TRBD2. The CDR3 spans 18 residues. CDR1 is MNHEY and CDR2 is SMNVEV in the germline V gene (reference sequence). V shed 5 bases, J shed 2 bases, and the junction held 11 bases outside the gene matches. CDR3 region: CASSPRGLAGAGTYEQYF. Here the CDR3 DNA reads TGTGCCAGCAGTCCCAGGGGACTAGCGGGGGCGGGGACCTACGAGCAGTACTTC.

The V and J genes are TRBV6-1 and TRBJ2-7; perhaps TRBD2 as D (7 bases). The CDR3 spans 15 residues. V dropped 8 bases and J dropped 7 bases, with 24 bases sitting between them. Germline assignment: CDR1 MNHNS and CDR2 SASEGT. The CDR3: CASSRRGSGAREQYF. The CDR3, as DNA: TGTGCCAGCTCCAGGCGGGGGTCAGGGGCGAGGGAGCAGTACTTC.

CDR3 residues: CASSLYAVATYNEQFF. CDR3 DNA sequence: TGCGCCAGCAGCCTTTATGCGGTCGCAACCTACAATGAGCAGTTCTTC. The chain uses TRBV4-3 and TRBJ2-1, with unresolved D. From germline, CDR1 is LGHNA and CDR2 YSLEER. The V end lost 4 bases, the J end lost 2 bases, and 15 bases lay between the germline ends. The CDR3 extends over 16 amino acids.

About this clone: The same CDR3 is also encoded by other DNA sequences in this sample. This rearrangement joins TRBV5-1 to TRBJ2-6; the D gene could be TRBD1 or TRBD2 (5 bases each). In germline, CDR1 is SGHRS, CDR2 YFSETQ. This CDR3 is 17 amino acids long. V gave up 2 bases and J gave up 2 bases, with 14 bases separating them. The CDR3 nucleotides are TGCGCCAGCAGCTTTGAGGGAGTACAGGCTGGGGCCAACGTCCTGACTTTC. Protein: CASSFEGVQAGANVLTF.

The chain recombines TRBV11-1 with TRBJ2-1, with D possibly being TRBD1 or TRBD2 (5 bases each). Germline loops: CDR1 SGHAT, CDR2 FQDESV (reference sequence). V gave up 1 base and J gave up 9 bases, with 13 bases separating them. The CDR3 has 14 residues. The CDR3 is CASSLVQTGAEQFF. CDR3 DNA sequence: TGTGCCAGCAGCTTAGTCCAAACCGGGGCTGAGCAGTTCTTC.

The V call is TRBV4-1, the J call TRBJ2-1; TRBD2 aligns across 11 bases. Trimming took 7 bases from V and 6 from J; bases not matched to a gene: 14. This CDR3 comprises 17 residues. The V gene's germline CDR1 is MGHRA and CDR2 YSYEKL. CDR3 sequence: CASTRGGLAVLGNEQFF. CDR3 in DNA: TGCGCCAGCACCCGAGGGGGACTAGCGGTCCTAGGCAATGAGCAGTTCTTC.

This clone has a handful of counts. CDR3 nucleotide sequence: TGTGCCAGCAGCTTATTACTTGGCAATGAGCAGTTCTTC. Its protein is CASSLLLGNEQFF. This sequence joins TRBV7-3 and TRBJ2-1; D ambiguous. The CDR3 length is 13 residues. V dropped 2 bases and J dropped 6 bases, with 8 bases sitting between them. From germline, CDR1 is SGHTA and CDR2 FQGTGA.

CDR3 coding DNA: TGTGCCAGCAGCTTACGGTCAGCGGCTAGCTCCTACGAGCAGTACTTC. As protein: CASSLRSAASSYEQYF. J is TRBJ2-7 and V is TRBV7-2, with a tentative D call TRBD2 (5 bases). Trimming removed 2 bases from V and 0 bases from J, with 14 bases in between. Germline CDR1 SGHTA, CDR2 FQGNSA. CDR3 length: 16 residues.

The chain employs TRBV9 and TRBJ2-2; 12 bases are shared with TRBD2. The V gene end was trimmed by 3 bases and the J gene end by 4 bases; junction bases not matched to a gene: 10. Germline CDR1 reads SGDLS; CDR2 reads YYNGEE. This CDR3 comprises 18 residues. The CDR3: CASSALAGGPSGTGELFF. The DNA for the CDR3 is TGTGCCAGCAGCGCCCTAGCGGGAGGGCCCTCGGGCACCGGGGAGCTGTTTTTT. Variable domain in full (rest from reference TRBV9 and TRBJ2-2): DSGVTQTPKHLITATGQRVTLRCSPRSGDLSVYWYQQSLDQGLQFLIQYYNGEERAKGNILERFSAQQFPDLHSELNLSSLELGDSALYFCASSALAGGPSGTGELFFGEGSRLTVL.

The chain's CDR3 is CASSDRGNQPQHF. For the CDR3, the DNA is TGTGCCAGCAGCGACAGGGGGAATCAGCCCCAGCATTTT. The chain couples TRBV2 to TRBJ1-5; TRBD1 agrees at 9 bases. V lost 6 bases to trimming and J lost 4 bases; unmatched junction nucleotides: 1. Per germline, CDR1 SNHLY and CDR2 FYNNEI. CDR3 length: 13 amino acids.

The J gene is TRBJ1-1, the V gene TRBV28, with no clear D. Trimming took 6 bases from V and 8 from J, leaving 10 bases between them. In germline, CDR1 is MDHEN, CDR2 SYDVKM. CDR3 size: 11 residues. CDR3 loop: CASRETHEAFF. For the CDR3, the DNA is TGTGCCAGCAGGGAAACACACGAAGCTTTCTTT.

J is TRBJ1-1 and V is TRBV30; tentative D call: TRBD1 (5 bases). V was shortened by 1 base and J by 4 bases, with 13 bases between the two germline ends. CDR1 and CDR2 from the germline V gene are GTSNPN and SVGIG (reference sequence). The CDR3 has 14 amino acids. The CDR3, as DNA: TGTGCCTGGAGTGGGGACCCCCCGGGCACTGAAGCTTTCTTT. It translates to CAWSGDPPGTEAFF.

The chain links TRBV7-9 to TRBJ1-1, with D perhaps matching TRBD1 (6 bases). The CDR3 spans 14 residues. V dropped 5 bases and J dropped 2 bases, with 12 bases sitting between them. Germline V CDR1 and CDR2: SEHNR, FQNEAQ (reference sequence). This CDR3 is CASSTDRANTEAFF. The CDR3 DNA reads TGTGCCAGCAGCACGGACAGAGCAAACACTGAAGCTTTCTTT.

V and J are TRBV29-1 and TRBJ1-2; no reliable D call. The germline V and J ends were trimmed by 7 bases and 4 bases, with 10 bases remaining between them. Per germline, CDR1 SQVTM and CDR2 ANQGSEA. The CDR3 runs to 11 residues. This chain's CDR3 is CSGTDGYGYTF. In DNA, the CDR3 is TGCAGCGGTACAGATGGCTATGGCTACACCTTC.

The V call is TRBV28, the J call TRBJ2-5, with a possible D match to TRBD2 (6 bases). Trimming took off 6 bases at V and 3 bases at J, with 14 bases between the two ends. Germline V gene lookup returns CDR1 MDHEN and CDR2 SYDVKM. The CDR3 extends over 14 amino acids. CDR3 loop: CASSSIAEKETQYF. In DNA, the CDR3 is TGTGCCAGCAGCTCCATAGCGGAGAAAGAGACCCAGTACTTC.

The chain's CDR3 is CASSQGQGTEAFF. CDR3 DNA: TGTGCCAGCAGCCAAGGACAGGGTACTGAAGCTTTCTTT. The rearrangement joins TRBV14 to TRBJ1-1, with 7 positions matching TRBD1. This CDR3 region has 13 residues. J lost 5 bases, V lost 1 base, and 1 base had no gene match. The V gene's germline CDR1 is SGHDN and CDR2 FVKESK.

The gene calls are TRBV25-1 and TRBJ1-2, with 7 bases identical to TRBD1. The CDR3 contains 13 residues. Germline CDR1 and CDR2: MGHDK and SYGVNS. The junction had 6 bases not matched to a gene; V was cut back by 3 bases and J by 8 bases. In DNA form, the CDR3 reads TGTGCCAGCAGTGAGGGACACAGGGGAGGCTACACCTTC. Protein product: CASSEGHRGGYTF.

Here the CDR3 DNA reads TGCGCCAGCAGCTTTCGTACTAGCGGGGAATACAATGAGCAGTTCTTC. Residues: CASSFRTSGEYNEQFF. The chain is built from TRBV5-1 and TRBJ2-1, with TRBD2 matching over 10 bases. In germline, CDR1 is SGHRS, CDR2 YFSETQ. The CDR3 runs 16 residues. With V trimmed by 2 bases and J by 4 bases, 6 bases remained unmatched.

The genes are TRBV7-9 and TRBJ2-3, with a weak D call TRBD1 (6 bases). There are 12 residues in the CDR3. V lost 5 bases and J 6 bases, leaving 9 bases between the germline ends. Germline assignment: CDR1 SEHNR and CDR2 FQNEAQ (reference sequence). CDR3 sequence: CASSVDRDTQYF. The CDR3 DNA reads as TGTGCCAGCAGCGTCGACAGGGATACGCAGTATTTT. The whole variable domain, filled in from reference TRBV7-9 and TRBJ2-3, reads DTGVSQNPRHKITKRGQNVTFRCDPISEHNRLYWYRQTLGQGPEFLTYFQNEAQLEKSRLLSDRFSAERPKGSFSTLEIQRTEQGDSAMYLCASSVDRDTQYFGPGTRLTVL.